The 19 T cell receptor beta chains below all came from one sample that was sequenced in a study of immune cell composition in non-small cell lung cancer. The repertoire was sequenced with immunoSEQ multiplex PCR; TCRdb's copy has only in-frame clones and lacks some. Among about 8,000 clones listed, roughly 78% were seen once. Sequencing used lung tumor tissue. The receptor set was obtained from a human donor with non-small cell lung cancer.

The DNA of the CDR3 is TGTGCCAGCAGCTTGGGGTCGGCAGGGGGTGATTCACCCCTCCACTTT. The encoded protein is CASSLGSAGGDSPLHF. This chain links TRBV13 with TRBJ1-6, with 7 nucleotides matching TRBD1. Trimming cost V 3 bases and J 8 bases; bases outside gene matches: 10. Germline V gives CDR1 PRHDT, CDR2 FYEKMQ (reference sequence). This CDR3 comprises 16 residues.

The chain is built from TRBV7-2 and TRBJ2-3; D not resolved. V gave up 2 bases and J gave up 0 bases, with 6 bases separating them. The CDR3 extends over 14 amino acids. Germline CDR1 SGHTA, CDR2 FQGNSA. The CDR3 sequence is CASSLQASTDTQYF. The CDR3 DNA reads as TGTGCCAGCAGCTTACAAGCTAGCACAGATACGCAGTATTTT.

CDR3 sequence (DNA): TGTGCCAGCAGTGAGACAGGGAGGGCAGATACGCAGTATTTT. The encoded protein is CASSETGRADTQYF. The V call is TRBV6-5, the J call TRBJ2-3; perhaps D is TRBD1 or TRBD2 (7 bases each). There are 14 residues in the CDR3. V lost 5 bases to trimming and J lost 4 bases, with 13 bases between them. CDR1 MNHEY and CDR2 SVGAGI come from the germline V gene.

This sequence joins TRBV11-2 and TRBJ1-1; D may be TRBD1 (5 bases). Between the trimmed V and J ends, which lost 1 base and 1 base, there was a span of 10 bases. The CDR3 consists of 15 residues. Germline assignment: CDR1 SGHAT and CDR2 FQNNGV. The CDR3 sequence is CASSLVSGANTEAFF. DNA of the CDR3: TGTGCCAGCAGCTTAGTTAGTGGGGCGAACACTGAAGCTTTCTTT.

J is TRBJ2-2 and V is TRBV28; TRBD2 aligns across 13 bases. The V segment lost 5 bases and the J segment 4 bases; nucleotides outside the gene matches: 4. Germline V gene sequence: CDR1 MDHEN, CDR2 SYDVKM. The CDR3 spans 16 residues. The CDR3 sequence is CASSPRLAGGTGELFF. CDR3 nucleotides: TGTGCCAGCAGTCCTCGACTAGCGGGGGGCACCGGGGAGCTGTTTTTT.

The CDR3 protein is CASSFQGADNQPQHF. CDR3 sequence (DNA): TGCGCCAGCAGCTTTCAGGGGGCCGACAATCAGCCCCAGCATTTT. The rearrangement joins TRBV5-1 to TRBJ1-5, with 8 bases fitting TRBD1. Germline V gene lookup returns CDR1 SGHRS and CDR2 YFSETQ. The V gene end was trimmed by 2 bases and the J gene end by 3 bases; junction bases not matched to a gene: 4. There are 15 residues in the CDR3.

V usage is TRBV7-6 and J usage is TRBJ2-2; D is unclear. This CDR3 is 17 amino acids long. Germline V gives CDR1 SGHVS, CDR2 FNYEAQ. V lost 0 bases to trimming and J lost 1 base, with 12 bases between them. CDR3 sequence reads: CASSLAAATRNTGELFF. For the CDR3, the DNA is TGTGCCAGCAGCTTAGCTGCGGCTACCCGGAACACCGGGGAGCTGTTTTTT.

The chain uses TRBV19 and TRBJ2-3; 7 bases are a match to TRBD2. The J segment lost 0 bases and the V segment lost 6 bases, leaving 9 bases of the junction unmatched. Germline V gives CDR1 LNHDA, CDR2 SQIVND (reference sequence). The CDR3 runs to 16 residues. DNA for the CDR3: TGTGCCAGTAGCATCATCTTTAGCGGGAGCACAGATACGCAGTATTTT. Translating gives CASSIIFSGSTDTQYF.

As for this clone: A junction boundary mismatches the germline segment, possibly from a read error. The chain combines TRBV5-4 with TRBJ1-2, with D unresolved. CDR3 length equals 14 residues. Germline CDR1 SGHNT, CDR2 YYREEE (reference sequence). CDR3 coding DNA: TGTGCCAGCAGCTTGTTCGCGGGGAACCCTAACACCCCCTTC. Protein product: CASSLFAGNPNTPF.

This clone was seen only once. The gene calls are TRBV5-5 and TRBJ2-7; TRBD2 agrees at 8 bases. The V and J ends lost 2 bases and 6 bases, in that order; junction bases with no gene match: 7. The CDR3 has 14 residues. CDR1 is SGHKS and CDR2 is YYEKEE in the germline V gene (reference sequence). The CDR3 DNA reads TGTGCCAGCAGCTTAGGTAGCGGGGTTCGCGAGCAGTACTTC. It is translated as CASSLGSGVREQYF.

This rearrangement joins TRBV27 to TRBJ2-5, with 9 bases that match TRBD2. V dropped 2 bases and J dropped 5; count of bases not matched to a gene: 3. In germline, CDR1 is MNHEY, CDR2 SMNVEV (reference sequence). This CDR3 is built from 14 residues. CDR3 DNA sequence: TGTGCCAGCAGTTTAGCGGGGGGGCAGGAGACCCAGTACTTC. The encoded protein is CASSLAGGQETQYF.

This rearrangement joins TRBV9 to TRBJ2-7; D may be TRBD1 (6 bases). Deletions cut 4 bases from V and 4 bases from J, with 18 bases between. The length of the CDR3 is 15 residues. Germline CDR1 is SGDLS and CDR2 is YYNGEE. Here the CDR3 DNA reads TGTGCCAGCAGCCCACAGGGAAGTAGCAATTACGAGCAGTACTTC. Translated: CASSPQGSSNYEQYF.

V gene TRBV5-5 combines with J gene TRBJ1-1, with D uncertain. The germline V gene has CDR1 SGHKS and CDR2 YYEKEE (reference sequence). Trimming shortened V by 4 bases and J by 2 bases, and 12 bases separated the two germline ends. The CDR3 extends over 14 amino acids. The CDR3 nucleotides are TGTGCCAGCAGCCTTAGAGGCGACAACACTGAAGCTTTCTTT. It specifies CASSLRGDNTEAFF. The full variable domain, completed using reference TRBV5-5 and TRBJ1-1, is DAGVTQSPTHLIKTRGQQVTLRCSPISGHKSVSWYQQVLGQGPQFIFQYYEKEERGRGNFPDRFSARQFPNYSSELNVNALLLGDSALYLCASSLRGDNTEAFFGQGTRLTVV.

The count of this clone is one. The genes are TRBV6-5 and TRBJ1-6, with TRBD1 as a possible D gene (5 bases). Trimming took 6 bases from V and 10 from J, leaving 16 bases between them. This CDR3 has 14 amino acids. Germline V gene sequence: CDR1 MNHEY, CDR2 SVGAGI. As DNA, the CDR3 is TGTGCCAGCAGACGTACCGGGACGGAATCACCCCTCCACTTT. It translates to CASRRTGTESPLHF.

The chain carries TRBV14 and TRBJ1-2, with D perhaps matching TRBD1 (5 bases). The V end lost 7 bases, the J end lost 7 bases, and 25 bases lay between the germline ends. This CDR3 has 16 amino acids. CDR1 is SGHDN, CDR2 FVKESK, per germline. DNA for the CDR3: TGTGCCAGCACCCCGCAGGGTCAGGGATGGATCGGTGGCTACACCTTC. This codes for CASTPQGQGWIGGYTF.

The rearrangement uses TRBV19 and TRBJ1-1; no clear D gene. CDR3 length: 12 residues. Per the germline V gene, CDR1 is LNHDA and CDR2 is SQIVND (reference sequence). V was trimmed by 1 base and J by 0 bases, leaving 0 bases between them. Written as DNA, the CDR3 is TGTGCCAGTAGTATAGTGAACACTGAAGCTTTCTTT. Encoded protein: CASSIVNTEAFF.

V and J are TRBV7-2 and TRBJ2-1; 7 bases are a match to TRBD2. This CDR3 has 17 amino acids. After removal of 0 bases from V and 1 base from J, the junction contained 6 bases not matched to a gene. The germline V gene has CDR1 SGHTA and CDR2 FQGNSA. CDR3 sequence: CASSLAGGDGSYNEQFF. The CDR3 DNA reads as TGTGCCAGCAGCTTAGCGGGGGGGGATGGGTCCTACAATGAGCAGTTCTTC.

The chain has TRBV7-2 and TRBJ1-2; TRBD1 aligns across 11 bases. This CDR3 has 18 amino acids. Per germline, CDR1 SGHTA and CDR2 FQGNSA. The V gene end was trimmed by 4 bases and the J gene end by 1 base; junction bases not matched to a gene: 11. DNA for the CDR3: TGTGCCAGCAGCTCAGATGCCGGGACAGGGGGTCTTAACTATGGCTACACCTTC. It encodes CASSSDAGTGGLNYGYTF.

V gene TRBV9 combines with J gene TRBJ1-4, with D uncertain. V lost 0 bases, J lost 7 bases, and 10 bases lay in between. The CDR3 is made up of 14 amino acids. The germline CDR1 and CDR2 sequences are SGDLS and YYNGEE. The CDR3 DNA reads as TGTGCCAGCAGCGTAGGAGTAGTTGGTGAAAAACTGTTTTTT. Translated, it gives CASSVGVVGEKLFF.